The 28 T cell receptor beta chains reported below all come from one sample, sequenced in a study of OX40 agonist ivuxolimab in advanced cancers. Assay used: immunoSEQ multiplex PCR; TCRdb lists only in-frame clones, some missing. This sample carries approximately 70,000 clones, 90% to 95% of them seen once, and the ten largest clones take around 6.3%. The sample in question was CD4+ or CD8+ T cells sorted from blood, obtained in a trial of the OX40 agonist ivuxolimab. These receptors were obtained from an adult with an advanced solid tumor such as melanoma, head and neck, liver or kidney cancer.

This chain uses TRBV27 with TRBJ2-2; 12 bases map to TRBD2. CDR3 size: 17 residues. V lost 2 bases and J lost 4; bases outside the gene matches: 5. Germline lookup yields CDR1 MNHEY and CDR2 SMNVEV (reference sequence). The CDR3 DNA sequence: TGTGCCAGCAGTTTAGCCCTAGCGGGAGGGCCCACCGGGGAGCTGTTTTTT. Amino acid sequence: CASSLALAGGPTGELFF.

This chain links TRBV13 with TRBJ1-3; D is uncertain. This CDR3 has 16 residues. Germline lookup yields CDR1 PRHDT and CDR2 FYEKMQ (reference sequence). V was clipped by 3 bases and J by 0 bases, with 12 bases between them. CDR3 nucleotides: TGTGCCAGCAGCTTTCCTAGCTCCGACTCTGGAAACACCATATATTTT. It is translated as CASSFPSSDSGNTIYF.

The V call is TRBV9, the J call TRBJ2-1, with a possible D match to TRBD2 (6 bases). Germline V gene lookup returns CDR1 SGDLS and CDR2 YYNGEE. The length of the CDR3 is 18 residues. The V end was cut by 3 bases, the J end by 1 base, with 20 bases between. The CDR3 DNA sequence: TGTGCCAGCAGCGCTCTACTCGGGAGCGGCCGGTCCTACAATGAGCAGTTCTTC. Protein product: CASSALLGSGRSYNEQFF.

The rearrangement uses TRBV5-6 and TRBJ2-7, with D possibly matching TRBD1 (5 bases). This CDR3 spans 17 amino acids. Germline assignment: CDR1 SGHDT and CDR2 YYEEEE. V was shortened by 0 bases and J by 3 bases, with 19 bases between the two germline ends. The CDR3, as DNA: TGTGCCAGCAGCTTGGGGTTTAGGCAGGGATACTTCTACGAGCAGTACTTC. It is translated as CASSLGFRQGYFYEQYF.

The chain recombines TRBV13 with TRBJ2-2; D call uncertain. Looked up from germline, CDR1 is PRHDT and CDR2 is FYEKMQ (reference sequence). V was shortened by 3 bases and J by 5 bases, with 16 bases between the two germline ends. The CDR3 covers 16 residues. In DNA, the CDR3 is TGTGCCAGCAGCTTGAGCGATTTTGGAAATACCGGGGAGCTGTTTTTT. This sequence encodes CASSLSDFGNTGELFF. Filled out from reference TRBV13 and TRBJ2-2, the complete variable domain reads AAGVIQSPRHLIKEKRETATLKCYPIPRHDTVYWYQQGPGQDPQFLISFYEKMQSDKGSIPDRFSAQQFSDYHSELNMSSLELGDSALYFCASSLSDFGNTGELFFGEGSRLTVL.

In this sample, this clone turned up once. The chain combines TRBV27 with TRBJ2-7; the D gene could be TRBD1 or TRBD2 (5 bases each). Trimming removed 5 bases at V and 7 bases at J, with 15 bases between. Germline CDR1 and CDR2: MNHEY and SMNVEV (reference sequence). This CDR3 contains 13 residues. The CDR3 spells CASSIIGTEEQYF. Here the CDR3 DNA reads TGTGCCAGCAGTATAATCGGGACGGAAGAGCAGTACTTC.

The chain has TRBV7-8 and TRBJ2-1; D call uncertain. The CDR3 spans 13 residues. Between the trimmed V and J ends, which lost 0 bases and 6 bases, there was a span of 6 bases. Germline CDR1 and CDR2: SGHVS and FQNEAQ. The DNA for the CDR3 is TGTGCCAGCAGCTTAGCGTGGGCCAATGAGCAGTTCTTC. Translation: CASSLAWANEQFF.

V and J are TRBV5-6 and TRBJ2-1; D remains unclear. CDR3 length: 13 residues. V gave up 0 bases and J gave up 6 bases, with 7 bases separating them. CDR1 is SGHDT, CDR2 YYEEEE, per germline. CDR3 sequence: CASSLGPTNEQFF. CDR3 coding DNA: TGTGCCAGCAGCTTGGGCCCGACCAATGAGCAGTTCTTC.

The gene calls are TRBV27 and TRBJ2-7; TRBD1 agrees at 7 bases. V shed 4 bases, J shed 2 bases, and the junction held 5 bases outside the gene matches. This CDR3 contains 14 residues. The germline V gene encodes CDR1 MNHEY and CDR2 SMNVEV (reference sequence). The CDR3 region is CASSSYRGTYEQYF. The CDR3 nucleotides are TGTGCCAGCAGTTCCTACAGGGGAACCTACGAGCAGTACTTC.

The CDR3 reads CASSQSGQGARNTEAFF. DNA for the CDR3: TGCGCCAGCAGCCAATCAGGCCAGGGGGCTAGGAACACTGAAGCTTTCTTT. The rearrangement uses TRBV4-1 and TRBJ1-1; 8 bases map to TRBD1. With 2 bases clipped from V and 1 base from J, the junction kept 9 bases outside the gene matches. The CDR3 consists of 17 residues. CDR1 MGHRA and CDR2 YSYEKL come from the germline V gene.

A few counts support this clone. Here the CDR3 reads CASSLVSDRRRDQPQHF. CDR3 DNA sequence: TGTGCCAGCAGCTTAGTATCGGATCGAAGAAGGGATCAGCCCCAGCATTTT. The chain carries TRBV7-9 and TRBJ1-5; D gene ambiguous. Trimming removed 1 base from V and 5 bases from J, with 18 bases in between. The CDR3 consists of 17 residues. The V gene's germline CDR1 is SEHNR and CDR2 FQNEAQ (reference sequence).

This clone was observed a single time. Other nucleotide sequences in the sample specify the same CDR3. The CDR3 here is CASSIGHGSNQPQHF. The CDR3 nucleotides are TGTGCCAGTAGTATTGGGCACGGTAGCAATCAGCCCCAGCATTTT. The chain is built from TRBV19 and TRBJ1-5, with D unclear. Germline CDR1 is LNHDA and CDR2 is SQIVND (reference sequence). The ends were cut back, 3 bases at V and 0 bases at J, with 9 bases in the middle. The CDR3 is made up of 15 amino acids.

The rearrangement joins TRBV27 to TRBJ2-7; D is ambiguous. Per germline, CDR1 MNHEY and CDR2 SMNVEV (reference sequence). V was shortened by 0 bases and J by 2 bases, with 14 bases between the two germline ends. This CDR3 is built from 16 residues. In DNA, the CDR3 is TGTGCCAGCAGTTTATCCGCCAACCCACTAACCTACGAGCAGTACTTC. Protein sequence: CASSLSANPLTYEQYF.

The chain links TRBV6-1 to TRBJ2-7, with D possibly matching TRBD2 (6 bases). Germline loops: CDR1 MNHNS, CDR2 SASEGT. The CDR3 spans 13 residues. Trimming took 8 bases from V and 2 from J, leaving 13 bases between them. This CDR3 reads CASCWGGTYEQYF. CDR3 coding DNA: TGTGCCAGCTGTTGGGGAGGAACCTACGAGCAGTACTTC.

V and J are TRBV4-1 and TRBJ1-5; D unresolved. The CDR3 runs to 17 residues. Germline values: CDR1 MGHRA, CDR2 YSYEKL. V was shortened by 0 bases and J by 0 bases, with 12 bases between the two germline ends. CDR3 bases: TGCGCCAGCAGCCAAGACCCAAGCAGGTATAGCAATCAGCCCCAGCATTTT. This translates into CASSQDPSRYSNQPQHF.

The chain carries TRBV7-9 and TRBJ2-7; D is perhaps TRBD1 (5 bases). V lost 1 base, J lost 3 bases, and 7 bases lay in between. The CDR3 has 13 amino acids. Germline values: CDR1 SEHNR, CDR2 FQNEAQ (reference sequence). The CDR3 here is CASSLEQDYEQYF. Here the CDR3 DNA reads TGTGCCAGCAGCTTAGAACAGGACTACGAGCAGTACTTC.

The chain employs TRBV9 and TRBJ2-5, with a possible D match to TRBD1 (5 bases). Germline lookup yields CDR1 SGDLS and CDR2 YYNGEE. V gave up 7 bases and J gave up 5 bases, with 18 bases separating them. CDR3 length: 14 amino acids. The CDR3 region is CASERDQGGETQYF. As DNA, the CDR3 is TGTGCCAGCGAGAGAGACCAGGGTGGGGAGACCCAGTACTTC.

The V gene is TRBV28, the J gene TRBJ1-4; TRBD1 aligns across 7 bases. Germline V lookup: CDR1 MDHEN, CDR2 SYDVKM. V lost 1 base to trimming and J lost 0 bases; unmatched junction nucleotides: 2. CDR3 length: 16 amino acids. For the CDR3, the DNA is TGTGCCAGCAGTTTATACAGGGGCGCAACTAATGAAAAACTGTTTTTT. Its protein is CASSLYRGATNEKLFF.

The rearrangement links TRBV10-3 to TRBJ2-1; a weak D match, TRBD1 (5 bases). The V gene lost 2 bases and the J gene lost 9 bases, with 17 bases spanning the gap. The CDR3 contains 15 residues. CDR1 and CDR2 from the germline V gene are ENHRY and SYGVKD. In DNA, the CDR3 is TGTGCCATCAGTGAGAATGAGGTGGGGCAGGGTGAGCAGTTCTTC. Its translation is CAISENEVGQGEQFF.

V is TRBV30 and J is TRBJ1-5; perhaps TRBD1 as D (5 bases). CDR3 length equals 14 residues. V was shortened by 1 base and J by 0 bases, with 7 bases between the two germline ends. Germline V gives CDR1 GTSNPN, CDR2 SVGIG (reference sequence). The CDR3 loop reads CAWSGDGSNQPQHF. CDR3 DNA sequence: TGTGCCTGGAGTGGGGACGGTAGCAATCAGCCCCAGCATTTT.

The V call is TRBV2, the J call TRBJ2-1; D is ambiguous. CDR1 SNHLY and CDR2 FYNNEI come from the germline V gene. V gave up 5 bases and J gave up 6 bases, with 8 bases separating them. This CDR3 has 12 residues. The CDR3 here is CASSRTANEQFF. CDR3 in DNA: TGTGCCAGCAGTAGGACGGCCAATGAGCAGTTCTTC.

Here the CDR3 DNA reads TGTGCCAGCAGCCGACTAGACGACGAGCAGTACTTC. Its protein product is CASSRLDDEQYF. This chain connects TRBV7-9 to TRBJ2-7; D might be TRBD2 (6 bases). The CDR3 is 12 amino acids. V lost 5 bases, J lost 5 bases, and 10 bases lay in between. In germline, CDR1 is SEHNR, CDR2 FQNEAQ (reference sequence).

This chain uses TRBV7-9 with TRBJ2-1, with a tentative D call TRBD2 (7 bases). CDR3 size: 16 residues. The germline gives CDR1 SEHNR, CDR2 FQNEAQ (reference sequence). V dropped 3 bases and J dropped 6 bases, with 18 bases sitting between them. Here the CDR3 reads CASSLLAGGPPNEQFF. CDR3 sequence (DNA): TGTGCCAGCAGCTTGCTGGCCGGGGGGCCTCCCAATGAGCAGTTCTTC.

J is TRBJ2-1 and V is TRBV9; 8 positions agree with TRBD2. The CDR3 loop spans 15 amino acids. V was pared by 1 base and J by 0 bases, with 0 bases of the junction left unmatched. CDR1 is SGDLS and CDR2 is YYNGEE in the germline V gene. The CDR3 nucleotides are TGTGCCAGCAGCGTAAGCGGGAGCTCCTACAATGAGCAGTTCTTC. It yields the protein CASSVSGSSYNEQFF.

Only one count was recorded for this clone. The CDR3, as DNA: TGTGCCAGCAGCTTGGTACAGGGTATCGACGAGCAGTACTTC. It specifies CASSLVQGIDEQYF. J is TRBJ2-7 and V is TRBV5-4; D may be TRBD1 (6 bases). In germline, CDR1 is SGHNT, CDR2 YYREEE (reference sequence). With 0 bases removed from V and 5 bases from J, the gap between germline ends came to 12 bases. CDR3 length: 14 residues. Using reference TRBV5-4 and TRBJ2-7 for the parts outside the CDR3, the full variable domain is ETGVTQSPTHLIKTRGQQVTLRCSSQSGHNTVSWYQQALGQGPQFIFQYYREEENGRGNFPPRFSGLQFPNYSSELNVNALELDDSALYLCASSLVQGIDEQYFGPGTRLTVT.

V usage is TRBV11-1 and J usage is TRBJ2-5, with TRBD2 matching over 11 bases. V was pared by 5 bases and J by 9 bases, with 11 bases of the junction left unmatched. The germline CDR1 and CDR2 sequences are SGHAT and FQDESV (reference sequence). CDR3 size: 15 residues. The CDR3 DNA reads TGTGCCAGCAGCACTAGCGGGAGAAGGGGACCGTCCCAGTACTTC. It encodes CASSTSGRRGPSQYF.

V is TRBV19 and J is TRBJ2-3; 13 nucleotides agree with TRBD2. Losses at the gene ends were 5 bases for V and 8 bases for J; bases not matched to a gene: 16. Germline CDR1 is LNHDA and CDR2 is SQIVND (reference sequence). This CDR3 comprises 18 residues. The DNA of the CDR3 is TGTGCCAGTAGTGACTCACTAGCGGGAGGGCAACTTCGATTTACGCAGTATTTT. This codes for CASSDSLAGGQLRFTQYF.

V and J are TRBV4-1 and TRBJ1-6; D gene unclear. Between the trimmed V and J ends, which lost 1 base and 8 bases, there was a span of 9 bases. Germline-derived CDR1 and CDR2 are MGHRA and YSYEKL. The CDR3 has 14 amino acids. The CDR3 here is CASSQGGSHSPLHF. Here the CDR3 DNA reads TGCGCCAGCAGCCAAGGAGGGTCCCATTCACCCCTCCACTTT.